These T cell receptor beta chains were read from a single sample in a study of PD-1 blockade in classical Hodgkin lymphoma. Repertoires were generated with immunoSEQ multiplex PCR, while TCRdb's copy carries only in-frame clones and drops some. The top ten hold roughly 28% of the sample, which has about 8,100 clones, approximately 80% seen once. The starting material was CD8+ T cells from blood, obtained before the fourth cycle of nivolumab. These receptors were taken from a human donor with classical Hodgkin lymphoma. Both conserved end residues are part of each CDR3. A D gene is named only where the DNA matches it firmly. Size is stated for part of the rows, as once, few or many counts, or as a class when the clone is expanded.

V	D	size	J	CDR3	DNA
TRBV19	NA	NA	TRBJ2-1	CASSTSVEQFF	TGTGCCAGTAGTACTAGTGTGGAGCAGTTCTTC
TRBV28	NA	NA	TRBJ1-2	CASSFHRDGYGYTF	TGTGCCAGCAGTTTCCACAGGGATGGCTACGGCTACACCTTC
TRBV29-1	NA	NA	TRBJ1-1	CSVERQLQAFF	TGCAGCGTTGAAAGACAGCTCCAAGCTTTCTTT
TRBV7-9	NA	NA	TRBJ1-5	CASSFHPGPSYSNQPQHF	TGTGCCAGCAGCTTTCATCCGGGGCCTAGCTATAGCAATCAGCCCCAGCATTTT
TRBV11-2	NA	NA	TRBJ2-2	CASSLLAIPGETGELFF	TGTGCCAGCAGCTTATTGGCCATTCCCGGGGAGACCGGGGAGCTGTTTTTT
TRBV30	NA	NA	TRBJ2-2	CAWGWRTGELFF	TGTGCCTGGGGGTGGCGTACTGGGGAGCTGTTTTTT
TRBV9	NA	NA	TRBJ2-7	CASSVGVSSYEQYF	TGTGCCAGCAGCGTAGGGGTTAGCTCCTACGAGCAGTACTTC
TRBV23-1	TRBD1	NA	TRBJ1-3	CASTDRLSSGNTIYF	TGCGCCAGCACGGACAGGCTGAGCTCTGGAAACACCATATATTTT
TRBV7-6	NA	NA	TRBJ2-7	CASSLGAVGGAYEQYF	TGTGCCAGCAGCTTAGGGGCCGTTGGCGGAGCCTACGAGCAGTACTTC
TRBV5-6	NA	few	TRBJ1-1	CASSWFGTEAFF	TGTGCCAGCAGCTGGTTCGGGACAGAAGCTTTCTTT
TRBV5-1	NA	NA	TRBJ2-1	CASSLGDIDEQFF	TGCGCCAGCAGCTTGGGGGACATCGATGAGCAGTTCTTC
TRBV9	NA	NA	TRBJ2-1	CASSVVPLAGYNEQFF	TGTGCCAGCAGCGTAGTCCCTCTGGCTGGTTACAATGAGCAGTTCTTC
TRBV4-1	NA	NA	TRBJ1-1	CASAYGGGEAFF	TGCGCCAGCGCGTACGGAGGAGGGGAGGCTTTCTTT
TRBV7-2	NA	NA	TRBJ1-1	CASSLMEVNTEAFF	TGTGCCAGCAGCTTAATGGAGGTAAACACTGAAGCTTTCTTT
TRBV5-1	NA	NA	TRBJ1-6	CASRSGEEVTSSYNSPLHF	TGCGCCAGCAGATCTGGGGAGGAGGTAACAAGCTCCTATAATTCACCCCTCCACTTT
TRBV5-5	NA	NA	TRBJ1-2	CASSLEAGVLYGYTF	TGTGCCAGCAGCTTGGAGGCGGGGGTCCTCTATGGCTACACCTTC
TRBV6-1	NA	NA	TRBJ1-4	CASSESVRSEKLFF	TGTGCCAGCAGTGAGTCCGTACGCTCTGAGAAACTGTTTTTT
TRBV27	NA	NA	TRBJ2-3	CASSLFHRDTQYF	TGTGCCAGCAGTTTATTCCATCGGGATACGCAGTATTTT
TRBV2	NA	NA	TRBJ1-2	CASSAGIGDGYTF	TGTGCCAGCAGTGCAGGGATCGGGGATGGCTACACCTTC
TRBV18	NA	NA	TRBJ2-5	CASRETGAETQYF	TGTGCCAGCCGGGAGACAGGAGCGGAGACCCAGTACTTC
TRBV2	NA	NA	TRBJ1-2	CASSEIPLRGPGHYGYTF	TGTGCCAGCAGTGAAATCCCCCTTAGGGGTCCGGGACATTATGGCTACACCTTC
TRBV6-6	NA	once	TRBJ2-7	CASSFQRGDEQYF	TGTGCCAGCAGTTTCCAGCGAGGGGACGAGCAGTACTTC
TRBV7-2	NA	NA	TRBJ1-1	CASRLGVVTEAFF	TGTGCCAGCAGACTTGGGGTTGTCACTGAAGCTTTCTTT
TRBV4-1	NA	NA	TRBJ2-5	CASSQLDTQRETQYF	TGCGCCAGCAGCCAATTGGATACCCAGCGAGAGACCCAGTACTTC